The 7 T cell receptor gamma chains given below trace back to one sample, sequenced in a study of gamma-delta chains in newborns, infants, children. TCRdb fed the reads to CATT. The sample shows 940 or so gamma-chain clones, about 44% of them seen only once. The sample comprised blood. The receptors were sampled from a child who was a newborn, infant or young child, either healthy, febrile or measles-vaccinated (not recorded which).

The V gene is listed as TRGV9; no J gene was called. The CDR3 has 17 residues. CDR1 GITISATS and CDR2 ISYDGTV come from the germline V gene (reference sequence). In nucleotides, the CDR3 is TGTGCCTTGTGGGAGGCCCCCCAAGAGGTGGGCAAAAAAATAAAGGTCTTT. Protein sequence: CALWEAPQEVGKKIKVF.

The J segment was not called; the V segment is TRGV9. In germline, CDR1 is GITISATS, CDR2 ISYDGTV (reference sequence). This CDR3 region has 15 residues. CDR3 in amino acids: CALWEQGLGKKIEVF. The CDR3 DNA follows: TGTGCCTTGTGGGAGCAAGGGTTGGGCAAAAAAATCGAGGTATTT.

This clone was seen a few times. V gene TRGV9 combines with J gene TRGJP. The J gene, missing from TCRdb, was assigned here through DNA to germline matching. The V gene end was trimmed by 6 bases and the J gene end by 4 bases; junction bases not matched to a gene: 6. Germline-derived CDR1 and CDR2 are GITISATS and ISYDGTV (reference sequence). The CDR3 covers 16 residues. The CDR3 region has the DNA TGTGCCTTGTGGCTGGGTCAAGAGTTGGGCAAAAAAATCAAGGTATTT. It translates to CALWLGQELGKKIKVF.

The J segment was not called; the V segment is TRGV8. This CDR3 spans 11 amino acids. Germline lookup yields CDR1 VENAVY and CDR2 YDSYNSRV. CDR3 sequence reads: CATWAGWFKIF. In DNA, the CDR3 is TGTGCCACCTGGGCTGGCTGGTTCAAAATATTT.

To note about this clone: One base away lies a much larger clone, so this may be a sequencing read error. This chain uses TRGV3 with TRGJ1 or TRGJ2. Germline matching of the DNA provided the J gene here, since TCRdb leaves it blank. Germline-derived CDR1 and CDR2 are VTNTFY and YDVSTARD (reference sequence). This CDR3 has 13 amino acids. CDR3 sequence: CTTWDTPGYKKLF. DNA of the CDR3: TGTACCACCTGGGACACGCCGGGTTATAAGAAACTCTTT.

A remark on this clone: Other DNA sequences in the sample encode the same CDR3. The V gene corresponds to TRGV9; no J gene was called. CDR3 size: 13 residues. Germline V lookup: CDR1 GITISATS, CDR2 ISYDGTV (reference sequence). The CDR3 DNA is TGTGCCTTGTGGGAGGTGAATTATTATAAGAAACTCTTC. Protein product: CALWEVNYYKKLF.

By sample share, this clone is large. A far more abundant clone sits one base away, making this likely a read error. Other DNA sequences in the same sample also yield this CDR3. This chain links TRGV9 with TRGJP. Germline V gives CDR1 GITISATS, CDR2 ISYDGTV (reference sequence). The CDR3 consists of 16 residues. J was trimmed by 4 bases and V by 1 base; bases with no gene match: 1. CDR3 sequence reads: CALWEVQELGKKIKVF. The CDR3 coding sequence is TGTGCCTTGTGGGAGGTTCAAGAGTTGGGCAAAAAAATCAAGGTATTT.